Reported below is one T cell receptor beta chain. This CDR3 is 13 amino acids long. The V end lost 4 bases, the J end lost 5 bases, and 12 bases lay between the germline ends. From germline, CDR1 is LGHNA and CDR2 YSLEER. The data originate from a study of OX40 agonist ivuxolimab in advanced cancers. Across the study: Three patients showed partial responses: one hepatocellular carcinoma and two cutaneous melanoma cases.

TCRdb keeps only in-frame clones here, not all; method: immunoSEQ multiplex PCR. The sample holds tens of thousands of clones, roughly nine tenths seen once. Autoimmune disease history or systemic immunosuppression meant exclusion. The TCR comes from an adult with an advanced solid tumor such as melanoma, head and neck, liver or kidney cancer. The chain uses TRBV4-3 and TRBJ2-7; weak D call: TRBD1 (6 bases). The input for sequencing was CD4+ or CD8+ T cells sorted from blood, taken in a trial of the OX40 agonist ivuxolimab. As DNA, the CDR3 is TGCGCCAGCAGCCGCGACAGGTCCCACGAGCAGTACTTC. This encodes CASSRDRSHEQYF.